The 8 T cell receptor beta chains presented below share a single source sample, sequenced in a study of T cells after yellow fever vaccination. Via MiXCR, TCRdb re-called the 5' RACE reads, giving one row per CDR3 protein. Of over 250,000 distinct CDR3 sequences in the sample, roughly 4.3% are singletons; the top ten hold about 22%. The sequencing here drew on PBMCs, taken 5 days after the yellow fever booster vaccination. These receptors all come from a young man who received the YFV17D yellow fever vaccine.

The V gene is TRBV20-1, the J gene TRBJ1-1, with unresolved D. The CDR3 is made up of 12 amino acids. CDR1 DFQATT and CDR2 SNEGSKA come from the germline V gene (reference sequence). Trimming cost V 4 bases and J 1 base, with 7 bases left between them. Written as DNA, the CDR3 is TGCAGTGCTAAATTCGGGAACACTGAAGCTTTCTTT. It translates to CSAKFGNTEAFF.

This clonotype was seen only a few times. V is TRBV5-1 and J is TRBJ1-6; tentatively, D is TRBD1 (5 bases). Germline loops: CDR1 SGHRS, CDR2 YFSETQ. There are 15 residues in the CDR3. V was shortened by 0 bases and J by 9 bases, with 13 bases between the two germline ends. The CDR3 DNA reads TGCGCCAGCAGCTTGGACAGGTTGGGGGTTTCACCCCTCCACTTT. This gives the protein CASSLDRLGVSPLHF.

V and J are TRBV12-3 or TRBV12-4 and TRBJ2-5; D remains ambiguous. The V end lost 4 bases, the J end lost 2 bases, and 8 bases lay between the germline ends. The CDR3 contains 13 residues. The CDR3 is CASSYFLQETQYF. The CDR3 DNA reads TGTGCCAGCAGTTATTTCCTACAAGAGACCCAGTACTTC.

The chain is built from TRBV20-1 and TRBJ1-2; perhaps TRBD1 as D (5 bases). The CDR3 sequence is 15 residues long. Germline assignment: CDR1 DFQATT and CDR2 SNEGSKA (reference sequence). V was cut by 1 base and J by 7 bases, with 19 bases left in between. The CDR3 spells CSARGGSGVLGGYTF. The CDR3 DNA sequence: TGCAGTGCTAGAGGTGGCTCGGGGGTATTAGGTGGCTACACCTTC.

The V gene is TRBV29-1, the J gene TRBJ2-4; D unresolved. This CDR3 comprises 13 residues. Germline lookup yields CDR1 SQVTM and CDR2 ANQGSEA. Trimming pared 0 bases from V and 7 bases from J, leaving 10 bases between. The CDR3 DNA follows: TGCAGCGTTGAAGAAATCGCCGGGAACATTCAGTACTTC. Its translation is CSVEEIAGNIQYF.

This clonotype occurred many times. The chain couples TRBV6-1 to TRBJ1-1; a weak D match, TRBD1 (6 bases). V lost 5 bases, J lost 1 base, and 17 bases lay in between. Germline V gene sequence: CDR1 MNHNS, CDR2 SASEGT. The CDR3 contains 16 residues. CDR3 in amino acids: CASSPLGGRGNTEAFF. For the CDR3, the DNA is TGTGCCAGCAGTCCGTTGGGGGGGCGAGGGAACACTGAAGCTTTCTTT.

This clonotype occurred a few times. V and J are TRBV7-2 and TRBJ1-5; TRBD1 is a possible D gene (5 bases). The CDR3 is 13 amino acids. Germline assignment: CDR1 SGHTA and CDR2 FQGNSA. V gave up 6 bases and J gave up 6 bases, with 12 bases separating them. This chain's CDR3 is CASSGDGGQPQHF. The CDR3 region has the DNA TGTGCCAGCAGTGGAGATGGGGGTCAGCCCCAGCATTTT.

This clonotype occurred many times. The CDR3 protein is CASSLSLLGSDTQYF. The CDR3 nucleotides are TGTGCCAGCAGTTTGAGTCTTTTAGGGTCAGATACGCAGTATTTT. The chain employs TRBV12-3 or TRBV12-4 and TRBJ2-3; D remains unclear. V shed 3 bases and J shed 4 bases, with 14 bases lying between them. The CDR3 has 15 amino acids.